This entry features one T cell receptor beta chain sequence. Its specificity is not known. Repertoires were generated with immunoSEQ multiplex PCR, while TCRdb's copy carries only in-frame clones and drops some. The table shows approximately 2.1 million clones, with over 90% occurring only once. The data stem from a study of shared clonotypes between healthy human individuals. The wider study: The people who gave samples were two women and a few men aged 18 to 49. Three CD4 naive, three CD4 memory, two CD8 naive and one CD8 memory plate were used per donor. Study results and caveats: Estimated clonotype richness was generally higher in naive than memory subsets.

The length of the CDR3 is 15 residues. V was clipped by 2 bases and J by 6 bases; unmatched bases: 10. CDR1 MNHNY and CDR2 SVGAGI come from the germline V gene (reference sequence). This receptor was taken from a young man in good health. Some clones in this sample may be carry-over from other donors' samples. The sequenced material came from naive CD4+ T cells from PBMCs. Subset meaning: CD45RA+ positively selected. The chain is built from TRBV6-6 and TRBJ2-7; TRBD1 matches at 7 bases. The CDR3 is CASSYRARGFPEQYF. The DNA of the CDR3 is TGTGCCAGCAGTTACCGGGCCAGGGGGTTTCCCGAGCAGTACTTC.